This T cell receptor (beta chain) came from a study of shared clonotypes between healthy human individuals. Terminally differentiated effector memory CD45RA+ cells were excluded from the naive CD8 cells, which were CD45RO-negative and positively selected for CCR7. Using immunoSEQ multiplex PCR, the repertoire was profiled, and TCRdb retains in-frame clones only, with some absent. The table has about 2 million clones, approximately 94% seen once. The CDR3 has 17 amino acids. Germline CDR1 is WSHSY and CDR2 is SAAADI. V was trimmed by 3 bases and J by 0 bases, leaving 15 bases between them. This receptor was obtained from a young man in good health. Material: naive CD8+ T cells sorted from blood. J is TRBJ1-3 and V is TRBV10-2; D is unclear. The CDR3 DNA is TGCGCCAGCAGTGATATCCGAGGGTACGCCTCTGGAAACACCATATATTTT. Translating gives CASSDIRGYASGNTIYF.